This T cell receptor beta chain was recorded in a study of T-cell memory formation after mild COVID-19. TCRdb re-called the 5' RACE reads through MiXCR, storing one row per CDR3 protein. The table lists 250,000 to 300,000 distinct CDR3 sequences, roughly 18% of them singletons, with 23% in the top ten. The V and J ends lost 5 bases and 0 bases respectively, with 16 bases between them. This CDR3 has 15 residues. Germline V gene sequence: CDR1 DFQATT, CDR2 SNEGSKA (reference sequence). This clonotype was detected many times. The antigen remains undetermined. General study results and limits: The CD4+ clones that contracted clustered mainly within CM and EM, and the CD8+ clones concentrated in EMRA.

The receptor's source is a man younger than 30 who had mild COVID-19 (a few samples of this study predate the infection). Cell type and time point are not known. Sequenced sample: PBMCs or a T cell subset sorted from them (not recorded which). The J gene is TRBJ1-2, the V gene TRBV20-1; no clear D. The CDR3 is CSAPSLPLANYGYTF. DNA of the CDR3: TGCAGTGCTCCGAGCTTACCCCTAGCTAACTATGGCTACACCTTC.